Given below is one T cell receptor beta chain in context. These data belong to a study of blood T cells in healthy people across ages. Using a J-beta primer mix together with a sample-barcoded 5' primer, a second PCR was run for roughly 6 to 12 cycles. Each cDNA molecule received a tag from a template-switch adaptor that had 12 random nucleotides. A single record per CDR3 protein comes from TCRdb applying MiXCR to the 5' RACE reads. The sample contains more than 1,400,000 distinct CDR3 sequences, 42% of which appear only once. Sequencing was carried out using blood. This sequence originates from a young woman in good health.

CDR3: CAIRGAVDTQYF. CDR3 DNA: TGTGCCATCAGGGGGGCGGTTGATACGCAGTATTTT. The rearrangement uses TRBV10-3 and TRBJ2-3, with D maybe TRBD1 (6 bases). The germline V gene has CDR1 ENHRY and CDR2 SYGVKD. CDR3 length equals 12 residues. Trimming took 6 bases from V and 6 from J, leaving 10 bases between them.